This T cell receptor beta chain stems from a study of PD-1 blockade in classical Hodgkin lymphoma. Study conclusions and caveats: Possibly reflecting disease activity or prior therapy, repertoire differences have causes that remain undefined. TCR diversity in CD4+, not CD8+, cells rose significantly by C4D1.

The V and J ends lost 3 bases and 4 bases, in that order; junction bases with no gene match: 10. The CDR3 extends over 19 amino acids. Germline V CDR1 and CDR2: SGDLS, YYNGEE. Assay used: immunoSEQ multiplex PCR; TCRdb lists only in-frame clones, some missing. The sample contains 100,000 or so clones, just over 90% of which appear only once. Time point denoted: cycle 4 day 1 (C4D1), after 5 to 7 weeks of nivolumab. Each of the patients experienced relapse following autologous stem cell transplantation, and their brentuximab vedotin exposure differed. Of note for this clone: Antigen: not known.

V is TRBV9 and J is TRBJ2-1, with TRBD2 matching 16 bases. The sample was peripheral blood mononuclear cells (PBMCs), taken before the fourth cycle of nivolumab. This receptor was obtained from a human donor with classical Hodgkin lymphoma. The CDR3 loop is CASSAPGTSGRVGYNEQFF. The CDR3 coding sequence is TGTGCCAGCAGCGCCCCCGGGACTAGCGGGAGGGTAGGTTACAATGAGCAGTTCTTC.